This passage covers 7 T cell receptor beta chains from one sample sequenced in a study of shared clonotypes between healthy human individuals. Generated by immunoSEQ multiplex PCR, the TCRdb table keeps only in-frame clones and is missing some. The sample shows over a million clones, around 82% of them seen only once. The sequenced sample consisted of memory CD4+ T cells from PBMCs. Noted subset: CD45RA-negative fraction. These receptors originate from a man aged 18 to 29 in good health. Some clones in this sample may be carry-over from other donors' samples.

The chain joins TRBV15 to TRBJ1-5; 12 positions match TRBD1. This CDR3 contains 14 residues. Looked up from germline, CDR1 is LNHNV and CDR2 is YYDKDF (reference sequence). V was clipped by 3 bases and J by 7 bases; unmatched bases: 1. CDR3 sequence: CATSSGTGGQPQHF. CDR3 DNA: TGTGCCACCAGCAGTGGGACAGGGGGCCAGCCCCAGCATTTT.

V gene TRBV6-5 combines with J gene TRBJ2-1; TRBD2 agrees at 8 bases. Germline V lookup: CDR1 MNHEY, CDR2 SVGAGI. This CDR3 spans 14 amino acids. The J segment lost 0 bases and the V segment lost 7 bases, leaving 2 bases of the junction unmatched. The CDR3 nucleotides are TGTGCCAGCAAAAGCGGGAGCTCCTACAATGAGCAGTTCTTC. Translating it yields CASKSGSSYNEQFF.

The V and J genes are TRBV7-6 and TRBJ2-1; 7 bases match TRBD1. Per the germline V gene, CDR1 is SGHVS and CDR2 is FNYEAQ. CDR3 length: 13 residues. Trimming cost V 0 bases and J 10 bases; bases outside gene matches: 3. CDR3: CASSLALGGEQFF. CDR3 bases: TGTGCCAGCAGCTTAGCGCTAGGGGGCGAGCAGTTCTTC. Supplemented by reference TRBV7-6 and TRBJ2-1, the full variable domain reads GAGVSQSPRYKVTKRGQDVALRCDPISGHVSLYWYRQALGQGPEFLTYFNYEAQQDKSGLPNDRFSAERPEGSISTLTIQRTEQRDSAMYRCASSLALGGEQFFGPGTRLTVL.

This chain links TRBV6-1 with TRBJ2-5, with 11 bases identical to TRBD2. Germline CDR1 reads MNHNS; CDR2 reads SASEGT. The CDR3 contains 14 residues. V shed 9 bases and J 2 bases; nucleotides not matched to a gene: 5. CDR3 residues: CASRTSGLQETQYF. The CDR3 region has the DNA TGTGCCAGTCGGACTAGCGGGCTGCAAGAGACCCAGTACTTC.

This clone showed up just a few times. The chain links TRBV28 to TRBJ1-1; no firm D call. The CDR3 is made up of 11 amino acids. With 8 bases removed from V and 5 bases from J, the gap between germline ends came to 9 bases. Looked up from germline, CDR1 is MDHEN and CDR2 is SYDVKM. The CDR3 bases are TGTGCCAGCGGACTGCGTACTGAAGCTTTCTTT. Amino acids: CASGLRTEAFF. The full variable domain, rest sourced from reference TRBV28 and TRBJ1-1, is DVKVTQSSRYLVKRTGEKVFLECVQDMDHENMFWYRQDPGLGLRLIYFSYDVKMKEKGDIPEGYSVSREKKERFSLILESASTNQTSMYLCASGLRTEAFFGQGTRLTVV.

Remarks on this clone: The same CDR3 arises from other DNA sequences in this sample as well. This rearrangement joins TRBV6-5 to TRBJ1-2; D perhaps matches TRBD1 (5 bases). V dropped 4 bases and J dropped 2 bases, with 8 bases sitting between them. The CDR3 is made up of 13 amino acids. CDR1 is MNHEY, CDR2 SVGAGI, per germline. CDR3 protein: CASSLDTNYGYTF. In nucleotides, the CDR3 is TGTGCCAGCAGTTTGGACACCAACTATGGCTACACCTTC.

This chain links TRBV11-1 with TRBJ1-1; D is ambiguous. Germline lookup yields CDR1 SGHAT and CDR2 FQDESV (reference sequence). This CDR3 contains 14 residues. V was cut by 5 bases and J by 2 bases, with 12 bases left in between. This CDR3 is CASSPDLVNTEAFF. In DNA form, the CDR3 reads TGTGCCAGCAGCCCAGACCTAGTAAACACTGAAGCTTTCTTT.